These 13 T cell receptor beta chains were all obtained from the same sample, sequenced in a study of T cell repertoires in cytomegalovirus infection. One entry per CDR3 protein, called by TCRdb with MiXCR from the reads. The data contain under 450,000 distinct CDR3 sequences, approximately 30% of them singletons. Antigen specificity for these receptors is unknown. This material consisted of cultured PBMCs, taken from culture after CMV antigen stimulation. These receptors were taken from a human donor in good health (CMV status not recorded). Some clones in this sample may be carry-over from other donors' samples.

This clonotype was picked up a small number of times. V usage is TRBV7-2 and J usage is TRBJ1-6, with 8 bases lining up with TRBD1. Germline CDR1 and CDR2: SGHTA and FQGNSA. CDR3 length: 15 amino acids. V was clipped by 4 bases and J by 10 bases; unmatched bases: 9. The CDR3 DNA sequence: TGTGCCAGCAGCTCGATTGGACAGGGCGAATCACCCCTCCACTTT. Amino acids: CASSSIGQGESPLHF.

Ten or more counts support this clonotype. The gene calls are TRBV7-2 and TRBJ2-3; D remains ambiguous. In germline, CDR1 is SGHTA, CDR2 FQGNSA. There are 13 residues in the CDR3. V lost 6 bases and J lost 6, with 13 bases in between. The CDR3 spells CASSPRWTDTQYF. CDR3 in DNA: TGTGCCAGCAGTCCGCGTTGGACGGATACGCAGTATTTT.

In its sample, this clonotype was seen many times. The chain employs TRBV6-2 or TRBV6-3 and TRBJ1-1; D is unclear. V lost 2 bases to trimming and J lost 1 base, with 5 bases between them. Per the germline V gene, CDR1 is MNHEY and CDR2 is SVGEGT. This CDR3 has 13 amino acids. In DNA, the CDR3 is TGTGCCAGCAGTTACCGCCAGAACACTGAAGCTTTCTTT. This encodes CASSYRQNTEAFF.

This clonotype was detected only a few times. The rearrangement uses TRBV10-2 and TRBJ2-5; D remains ambiguous. V dropped 8 bases and J dropped 5 bases, with 9 bases sitting between them. Germline loops: CDR1 WSHSY, CDR2 SAAADI. The CDR3 loop spans 11 amino acids. The CDR3 loop is CASSQSETQYF. CDR3 nucleotides: TGCGCCAGCTCGCAGAGCGAGACCCAGTACTTC.

This clonotype was counted many times. The chain carries TRBV7-3 and TRBJ2-7; TRBD1 agrees at 8 bases. CDR3 length: 14 residues. V lost 2 bases, J lost 3 bases, and 3 bases stayed unmatched. CDR1 and CDR2 from the germline V gene are SGHTA and FQGTGA. The CDR3 bases are TGTGCCAGCAGCTTACTCGGGACAGGCTACGAGCAGTACTTC. Residues: CASSLLGTGYEQYF.

CDR3 amino acids: CSARTASGRTDTQYF. The CDR3 coding sequence is TGCAGTGCTAGAACAGCTAGCGGCCGCACAGATACGCAGTATTTT. V usage is TRBV20-1 and J usage is TRBJ2-3; 7 positions match TRBD2. Germline V gene lookup returns CDR1 DFQATT and CDR2 SNEGSKA (reference sequence). V gave up 2 bases and J gave up 1 base; unmatched junction bases: 6. The CDR3 runs 15 residues.

This sequence joins TRBV20-1 and TRBJ2-1; TRBD2 matches 9 bases. The V and J ends lost 3 bases and 6 bases, in that order; junction bases with no gene match: 3. This CDR3 is built from 13 residues. Germline V CDR1 and CDR2: DFQATT, SNEGSKA (reference sequence). CDR3 nucleotide sequence: TGCAGTGCTAGGGGGACTAGCCCCAATGAGCAGTTCTTC. It codes for CSARGTSPNEQFF.

The chain recombines TRBV18 with TRBJ2-1; D unresolved. Between the trimmed V and J ends, which lost 4 bases and 8 bases, there was a span of 15 bases. CDR1 and CDR2 from the germline V gene are KGHSH and LQKENI. The CDR3 runs 14 residues. CDR3 nucleotide sequence: TGTGCCAGCTCACTAGAGACCCACCTGGATGAGCAGTTCTTC. It yields the protein CASSLETHLDEQFF.

This chain links TRBV7-2 with TRBJ2-1, with D tentatively TRBD2 (6 bases). V lost 5 bases and J 0 bases, leaving 11 bases between the germline ends. The CDR3 length is 15 residues. Germline V gives CDR1 SGHTA, CDR2 FQGNSA. CDR3 protein: CASSPRTISYNEQFF. The CDR3 region has the DNA TGTGCCAGCAGCCCCCGGACTATCTCCTACAATGAGCAGTTCTTC.

The V and J genes are TRBV29-1 and TRBJ2-2; the D is unclear. This CDR3 is 13 amino acids long. V lost 6 bases, J lost 0 bases, and 8 bases lay in between. Germline-derived CDR1 and CDR2 are SQVTM and ANQGSEA. Here the CDR3 DNA reads TGCAGCGTCGAAACACCGAACACCGGGGAGCTGTTTTTT. Its translation: CSVETPNTGELFF.

This chain uses TRBV20-1 with TRBJ2-2; TRBD1 might be the D (6 bases). The germline gives CDR1 DFQATT, CDR2 SNEGSKA (reference sequence). This CDR3 region has 16 residues. Between the trimmed V and J ends, which lost 1 base and 4 bases, there was a span of 16 bases. The CDR3 loop is CSARAAGARSTGELFF. CDR3 nucleotide sequence: TGCAGTGCTAGAGCGGCAGGGGCGCGGAGCACCGGGGAGCTGTTTTTT.

This chain uses TRBV28 with TRBJ2-7, with D possibly TRBD1 on 5 matching bases. The germline gives CDR1 MDHEN, CDR2 SYDVKM. V was pared by 5 bases and J by 4 bases, with 9 bases between. The CDR3 extends over 12 amino acids. CDR3 sequence reads: CASSQTVYEQYF. CDR3 sequence (DNA): TGTGCCAGCAGTCAGACAGTGTACGAGCAGTACTTC.

Only a few counts were recorded for this clonotype. V is TRBV24-1 and J is TRBJ2-4; D is possibly TRBD2 (6 bases). Per germline, CDR1 KGHDR and CDR2 SFDVKD. V shed 0 bases and J shed 2 bases, with 25 bases lying between them. The CDR3 totals 21 residues. DNA for the CDR3: TGTGCCACCAGTGATTTGGGGTTCATCAAGCGGGCCTGGGCGCCCAAAAACATTCAGTACTTC. It translates to CATSDLGFIKRAWAPKNIQYF.